The source of this T cell receptor (beta chain) is a study of blood T cell repertoires in COVID-19. Participant ages covered roughly 18 to 89 years across 24 US areas. Two negative PCRs, clearance, or symptom resolution were required of recovered Cohort 3 donors. Profiling relied on immunoSEQ multiplex PCR, and the TCRdb table lists in-frame clones only, not all of them. The repertoire holds about 300,000 clones, with 86% as singletons. The germline CDR1 and CDR2 sequences are LNHDA and SQIVND (reference sequence). This CDR3 region has 14 residues. V trimming: 2 bases; J trimming: 4 bases; junction bases outside the gene matches: 4.

The TCR comes from a woman aged 18-29 years who had recovered from COVID-19. The sequenced material came from PBMCs or T cells enriched from blood (not recorded which). The rearrangement uses TRBV19 and TRBJ1-2; TRBD1 matches at 7 bases. CDR3 sequence (DNA): TGTGCCAGTAGTATATGGGACAGCTTCTATGGCTACACCTTC. Its translation: CASSIWDSFYGYTF.